These 17 T cell receptor beta chains originate from one sample sequenced in a study of blood T cell repertoires in COVID-19. Assay used: immunoSEQ multiplex PCR; TCRdb lists only in-frame clones, some missing. The table lists about 60,000 clones, roughly 87% of them singletons. Sequenced sample: peripheral blood. The receptor source for this set is a human donor with acute or convalescent COVID-19. The donor label of this sample is uncertain.

The chain has TRBV7-9 and TRBJ1-2; 9 nucleotides line up with TRBD1. The germline CDR1 and CDR2 sequences are SEHNR and FQNEAQ (reference sequence). The V segment lost 7 bases and the J segment 6 bases; nucleotides outside the gene matches: 6. The CDR3 extends over 13 amino acids. The CDR3: CASTLDRGDGYTF. The CDR3 DNA sequence: TGTGCCAGCACCCTAGACAGGGGGGATGGCTACACCTTC.

This clone was observed a few times. The chain is built from TRBV28 and TRBJ1-2; maybe TRBD1 (5 bases). CDR1 is MDHEN, CDR2 SYDVKM, per germline. V lost 1 base and J lost 8, with 11 bases in between. The CDR3 contains 13 residues. In nucleotides, the CDR3 is TGTGCCAGCAGTTTATCAGCAGGGCAGGGCTACACCTTC. The encoded protein is CASSLSAGQGYTF.

The V gene is TRBV10-3, the J gene TRBJ2-5, with TRBD2 identical over 12 bases. The CDR3 extends over 14 amino acids. Germline-derived CDR1 and CDR2 are ENHRY and SYGVKD. V lost 6 bases, J lost 4 bases, and 3 bases stayed unmatched. DNA for the CDR3: TGTGCCATCAGAGGGGGACTAGCGGGAGAGACCCAGTACTTC. This translates into CAIRGGLAGETQYF.

The table lists this clone with a count of one. The chain recombines TRBV5-1 with TRBJ2-2, with 7 bases that match TRBD1. Losses at the gene ends were 0 bases for V and 4 bases for J; bases not matched to a gene: 3. The CDR3 loop spans 15 amino acids. Germline assignment: CDR1 SGHRS and CDR2 YFSETQ. CDR3 sequence reads: CASSLGQGPTGELFF. CDR3 nucleotide sequence: TGCGCCAGCAGCTTGGGACAGGGACCCACCGGGGAGCTGTTTTTT.

This chain uses TRBV12-3 or TRBV12-4 with TRBJ2-7; D gene unclear. This CDR3 comprises 13 residues. Trimming cost V 2 bases and J 0 bases, with 5 bases left between them. The CDR3 spells CASSLYSSYEQYF. The CDR3 nucleotides are TGTGCCAGCAGTTTATACAGCTCCTACGAGCAGTACTTC.

V usage is TRBV6-6 and J usage is TRBJ1-2; TRBD1 might be the D (6 bases). Germline V gene lookup returns CDR1 MNHNY and CDR2 SVGAGI (reference sequence). The CDR3 spans 12 residues. The germline V and J ends were trimmed by 6 bases and 7 bases, with 12 bases remaining between them. CDR3 sequence reads: CASSPNRVGYTF. The CDR3 nucleotides are TGTGCCAGCAGCCCCAACAGGGTTGGCTACACCTTC.

This chain joins TRBV5-3 and TRBJ1-4; D possibly corresponds to TRBD1 (6 bases). TRBV5-3 is recorded as an ORF, its role being uncertain. The V end lost 0 bases, the J end lost 7 bases, and 13 bases lay between the germline ends. The CDR3 spans 15 residues. The CDR3 loop reads CARSLGRGRFEKLFF. The CDR3 coding sequence is TGTGCCAGAAGCTTGGGCAGGGGAAGGTTTGAAAAACTGTTTTTT.

The V call is TRBV12-3 or TRBV12-4, the J call TRBJ1-1, with D perhaps matching TRBD1 (5 bases). The CDR3 loop spans 13 amino acids. Trimming removed 0 bases from V and 7 bases from J, with 9 bases in between. CDR3: CASSLAKGYEAFF. CDR3 in DNA: TGTGCCAGCAGTTTAGCGAAGGGGTATGAAGCTTTCTTT.

The V and J genes are TRBV7-9 and TRBJ1-4; TRBD1 agrees at 9 bases. The CDR3 spans 15 residues. V lost 4 bases and J lost 8; bases outside the gene matches: 8. CDR1 SEHNR and CDR2 FQNEAQ come from the germline V gene (reference sequence). The CDR3 DNA reads as TGTGCCAGCAGCTCCCTAACAGGGGGCTGGGAAAAACTGTTTTTT. Protein sequence: CASSSLTGGWEKLFF.

This clone was detected a few times. This chain connects TRBV10-1 to TRBJ2-7, with a weak D call TRBD1 (6 bases). The germline V gene has CDR1 WNHNN and CDR2 SYGVQD (reference sequence). The CDR3 sequence is 11 residues long. V was clipped by 5 bases and J by 6 bases, with 8 bases between them. Here the CDR3 reads CASSQGPEQYF. CDR3 sequence (DNA): TGCGCCAGCAGTCAGGGGCCCGAGCAGTACTTC.

J is TRBJ1-1 and V is TRBV6-5, with D hard to call. The CDR3 sequence is 11 residues long. CDR1 MNHEY and CDR2 SVGAGI come from the germline V gene. Trimming removed 8 bases from V and 7 bases from J, with 11 bases in between. CDR3 nucleotides: TGTGCCAGCGTAGGACTAATTGAAGCTTTCTTT. As protein: CASVGLIEAFF.

Here the CDR3 reads CASSAQGYGETQYF. CDR3 coding DNA: TGTGCCAGCAGCGCCCAGGGTTACGGAGAGACCCAGTACTTC. The V gene is TRBV9, the J gene TRBJ2-5; TRBD1 might be the D (5 bases). This CDR3 spans 14 amino acids. The V end lost 3 bases, the J end lost 4 bases, and 13 bases lay between the germline ends. Germline CDR1 SGDLS, CDR2 YYNGEE.

V and J are TRBV29-1 and TRBJ1-2, with 7 bases aligning to TRBD1. Germline values: CDR1 SQVTM, CDR2 ANQGSEA. The CDR3 runs to 13 residues. The ends lost 4 bases at V and 4 bases at J; junction bases unmatched: 6. CDR3 sequence (DNA): TGCAGCGTTGCTAGGGGACAGCTCTATGGCTACACCTTC. Translation: CSVARGQLYGYTF.

The V and J genes are TRBV29-1 and TRBJ2-7, with 9 nucleotides matching TRBD2. The germline V gene has CDR1 SQVTM and CDR2 ANQGSEA. Trimming removed 0 bases from V and 5 bases from J; junction bases left unmatched: 8. The length of the CDR3 is 15 residues. The CDR3 loop is CSVEDPGLARHEQYF. In nucleotides, the CDR3 is TGCAGCGTTGAAGATCCGGGACTAGCTCGCCACGAGCAGTACTTC.

The chain carries TRBV24-1 and TRBJ1-2, with 11 bases identical to TRBD1. Germline lookup yields CDR1 KGHDR and CDR2 SFDVKD. The CDR3 totals 14 residues. Germline trimming cut 9 bases from V and 4 bases from J; bases unmatched to any gene: 6. CDR3 sequence reads: CATQGQGAPYGYTF. The DNA of the CDR3 is TGTGCCACCCAAGGACAGGGGGCTCCCTATGGCTACACCTTC.

The rearrangement links TRBV19 to TRBJ1-5; possible D gene TRBD1, 6 bases. The germline gives CDR1 LNHDA, CDR2 SQIVND (reference sequence). CDR3 length: 15 amino acids. Trimming removed 5 bases from V and 4 bases from J, with 15 bases in between. CDR3 nucleotide sequence: TGTGCCAGTAGTGCCGCAGGGGCCGGTAATCAGCCCCAGCATTTT. Translating gives CASSAAGAGNQPQHF.

This chain connects TRBV3-1 (or the pseudogene TRBV3-2) to TRBJ2-7; D is uncertain. V gave up 1 base and J gave up 4 bases, with 5 bases separating them. CDR3 length equals 12 residues. The germline V gene has CDR1 LGHDT and CDR2 YNNKEL (reference sequence). The CDR3 here is CASSQGTYEQYF. CDR3 nucleotides: TGTGCCAGCAGCCAAGGCACATACGAGCAGTACTTC.